Listed below are T cell receptor beta chains from one sample, sequenced in a study of blood T cell repertoires in COVID-19. Using immunoSEQ multiplex PCR, the repertoire was profiled, and TCRdb retains in-frame clones only, with some absent. The sample contains fewer than 250,000 clones, about four fifths of which appear only once. The sequenced sample was peripheral blood. The receptors stem from a woman between 35 and 50 years old with active or convalescent COVID-19. Each CDR3 is given with its conserved first and last residue. A D gene is named only where the DNA matches it firmly.

D gene | V gene | CDR3 length | CDR3 protein
TRBD2 | TRBV4-1 | 16 | CASSQEGLAGYNEQFF
. | TRBV10-2 | 15 | CASSDLRVEDQPQHF
. | TRBV7-9 | 14 | CASSFSVRGPGQYF
TRBD1 | TRBV6-6 | 15 | CASRPGGQGRYEQYF
. | TRBV3-1/TRBV3-2 | 13 | CASTQGQDQPQHF
TRBD2 | TRBV30 | 14 | CAWSTPRGAYEQYF
. | TRBV25-1 | 16 | CASSDRGYLQSEKLFF
. | TRBV4-2 | 17 | CASSQEGAGLVNTEAFF
TRBD1 | TRBV11-3 | 14 | CASSSLDRNYGYTF
TRBD1 | TRBV6-1 | 16 | CASSEQHNRGRAEAFF
. | TRBV5-1 | 12 | CASSLEGGKSYF
TRBD1 | TRBV29-1 | 13 | CSAEDRAISGYTF
TRBD1 | TRBV16 | 14 | CASSPTGAYYGYTF
TRBD1 | TRBV5-1 | 15 | CASSWGQSSGNTIYF
. | TRBV10-2 | 13 | CASSEEGNYGYTF
TRBD2 | TRBV7-2 | 18 | CASSLDPSGVTSYNEQFF
. | TRBV6-5 | 13 | CASSRGGYAEAFF
. | TRBV11-2 | 14 | CASSLVRGYGAQHF
TRBD1 | TRBV20-1 | 11 | CISDRGDGYTF
TRBD1 | TRBV12-5 | 15 | CASGPPGTGDHTIYF
. | TRBV3-1/TRBV3-2 | 13 | CASSQSQAQPQHF
. | TRBV29-1 | 15 | CSVALDGDSNQPQHF
TRBD2 | TRBV6-6 | 17 | CASSPGLGAGGRETQYF
. | TRBV3-1/TRBV3-2 | 15 | CASSQVRQGQETQYF
. | TRBV19 | 15 | CASSNPILGGSEAFF
. | TRBV6-2/TRBV6-3 | 13 | CASSKTGLIGYTF
. | TRBV7-2 | 16 | CASSLSMRLSNEKLFF
. | TRBV3-1/TRBV3-2 | 12 | CASSQIADGYTF
. | TRBV11-3 | 15 | CASSLDHGGTYEQYF
TRBD1 | TRBV30 | 14 | CAWRTGEANSPLHF
. | TRBV6-5 | 12 | CASSPGEETQYF
TRBD1 | TRBV6-6 | 13 | CASSYLQGDGYTF
. | TRBV11-3 | 13 | CASSAQGIETQYF
TRBD1 | TRBV10-3 | 15 | CAIRAGTGVTYGYTF
TRBD1 | TRBV11-3 | 17 | CASSLSLPGQGKGEQFF
. | TRBV13 | 13 | CASSPTVNTEAFF
. | TRBV9 | 15 | CASSVAGGTNYGYTF
TRBD1 | TRBV2 | 13 | CANAQGANTEAFF
TRBD2 | TRBV10-3 | 14 | CAINPTSGTGEQFF
. | TRBV6-5 | 12 | CATLFRGSEQYF
. | TRBV24-1 | 18 | CATSDNSVTGKDVYEQYF
TRBD1 | TRBV6-2/TRBV6-3 | 17 | CASSYNRGTPNIYEQYF
TRBD2 | TRBV4-1 | 15 | CASSQVGLGPYEQYF
. | TRBV19 | 14 | CASSNPDYPGTQYF
. | TRBV2 | 15 | CASSRQSNSNQPQHF
. | TRBV10-3 | 14 | CAISERVNTGELFF
. | TRBV9 | 15 | CASSMPSGGSTEAFF
TRBD1 | TRBV7-8 | 15 | CASSLTGTGNTEAFF
. | TRBV3-1/TRBV3-2 | 13 | CASSQEQGAGYTF
. | TRBV5-1 | 14 | CASSLGDISYEQYF
. | TRBV5-1 | 15 | CASSLQGGGTGEQYF
. | TRBV6-5 | 15 | CASSYLPLTDYEQYF
. | TRBV7-2 | 14 | CASSLGGPHDTQYF
. | TRBV4-3 | 15 | CASSWLALGPDEQFF
. | TRBV9 | 13 | CASKEGNTGELFF
TRBD2 | TRBV7-2 | 15 | CASSLSSGVTYEQYF
. | TRBV19 | 16 | CASSIVGRAFNQPQHF